This T cell receptor beta chain comes out of a study of blood T cell repertoires in COVID-19. Study overall: Sites in the United States, Italy and Spain provided acute and convalescent COVID-19 samples. In each case, the material was cDNA or gDNA derived from T cells, B-cell-depleted T cells, or PBMCs.

Authors' methods: Cell counts per sample came from amplifying reference gene primers. Clones were read by immunoSEQ multiplex PCR, and TCRdb kept only the in-frame ones, dropping some. V, J and clone size were drawn from that table, and D and trimming were deduced from the DNA. The sample has about 170,000 clones; roughly nine tenths are singletons. The sequence came from an elderly woman in a cohort sampled during active or convalescent COVID-19. Specimen: peripheral blood.

CDR3 sequence reads: CASSLSNRNGYTF. CDR3 coding DNA: TGTGCCAGCAGCCTAAGTAACAGGAATGGCTACACCTTC. The rearrangement joins TRBV5-4 to TRBJ1-2; perhaps TRBD1 as D (5 bases). CDR3 size: 13 residues. Germline V CDR1 and CDR2: SGHNT, YYREEE (reference sequence). The ends were cut back, 4 bases at V and 6 bases at J, with 13 bases in the middle.